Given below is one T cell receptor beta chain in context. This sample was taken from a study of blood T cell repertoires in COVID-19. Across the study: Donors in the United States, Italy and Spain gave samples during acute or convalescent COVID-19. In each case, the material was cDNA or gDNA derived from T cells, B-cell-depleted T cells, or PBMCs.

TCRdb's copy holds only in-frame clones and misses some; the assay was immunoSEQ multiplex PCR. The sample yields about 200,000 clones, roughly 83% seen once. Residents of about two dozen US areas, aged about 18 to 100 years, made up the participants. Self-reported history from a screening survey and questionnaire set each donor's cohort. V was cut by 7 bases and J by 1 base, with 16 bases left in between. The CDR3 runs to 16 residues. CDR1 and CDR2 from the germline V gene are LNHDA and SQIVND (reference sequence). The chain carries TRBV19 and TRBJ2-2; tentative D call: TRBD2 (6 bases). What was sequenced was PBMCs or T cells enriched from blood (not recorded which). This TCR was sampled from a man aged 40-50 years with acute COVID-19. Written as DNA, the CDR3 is TGTGCCAGTATCCCGGGGGTTTTGGAGAACACCGGGGAGCTGTTTTTT. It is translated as CASIPGVLENTGELFF.